This entry describes one T cell receptor (beta chain). The entry originates in a study of blood T cell repertoires in COVID-19. Turning to the study itself: The United States, Italy and Spain supplied acute and convalescent COVID-19 samples.

Original handling: How many nucleated cells were present was estimated from reference gene primer amplification. Some clones are missing from TCRdb's copy, which holds only in-frame ones; the method was immunoSEQ multiplex PCR. The D gene and trimming were derived from the DNA, and the V and J assignments and clone size from that table. The sample has roughly 140,000 clones, about 82% seen once. Trimming pared 8 bases from V and 5 bases from J, leaving 18 bases between. Germline V gives CDR1 LNHNV, CDR2 YYDKDF (reference sequence). The CDR3 consists of 15 residues. The sequencing input was peripheral blood. This sequence originates from a man between 50 and 59 years old with acute or convalescent COVID-19. V usage is TRBV15 and J usage is TRBJ1-4; D not resolved. Here the CDR3 reads CATDQGGTGNEKLFF. The CDR3 DNA reads TGTGCCACCGACCAAGGAGGTACCGGGAATGAAAAACTGTTTTTT.